What follows is one TCR beta chain and its context. Its antigen is not yet known. Base qualities are not provided; no much larger clone lies one nucleotide away. This sample stems from a study of T cell changes during pregnancy in multiple sclerosis (dated by TCRdb to between 2019 and 2020). In terms of the full investigation: In women with multiple sclerosis, the researchers looked at how the T cell repertoire shifted as pregnancy progressed.

The trim is 2 bases for V and 0 bases for J, with a gap of 12 bases between the germline ends. From cysteine to phenylalanine, the CDR3 is 16 amino acids long. The kept DNA is CDR3 alone, 48 bases in frame from the first base. CDR1 and CDR2 (SGHRS, YFSETQ) derive from the germline V gene. Libraries were prepared through the immunoSEQ multiplex PCR assay. The immuneACCESS repertoire file appears here via TCRdb, limited to in-frame rearrangements. These files lack a portion of the clones; in checked studies, under half of the deficit traces to unresolved V genes, and the cause of the others is not known. The sample profile shows 30,000 to 45,000 clones; 91% of them were found once. Of the sample, approximately 6.1% is held by the ten largest clones.

The receptor comes from a female donor with multiple sclerosis, enrolled in a pregnancy study. The rearrangement combines TRBV5-1 with TRBJ2-1; no confident D gene assignment can be made. Sequencing was performed on CD8+ T cells from peripheral blood mononuclear cells, taken in the second trimester of pregnancy. The base sequence is TGCGCCAGCAGCTTTTACCCCCCGAGCTCCTACAATGAGCAGTTCTTC. The translation is CASSFYPPSSYNEQFF. With the portions outside the CDR3 filled from the reference TRBV5-1 and TRBJ2-1 genes, the complete variable region becomes KAGVTQTPRYLIKTRGQQVTLSCSPISGHRSVSWYQQTPGQGLQFLFEYFSETQRNKGNFPGRFSGRQFSNSRSEMNVSTLELGDSALYLCASSFYPPSSYNEQFFGPGTRLTVL.